The sequence of this TCR beta chain was determined in a study of blood T cell repertoires in COVID-19 (dated by TCRdb to 2018 to 2021). Background for the entire study: Samples from collaborators originated in the United States, Italy and Spain and spanned both the acute and convalescent phases of COVID-19. The prospective study material was composed of cDNA or gDNA derived from T cells, B-cell-depleted T cells, or PBMCs. Deeply sampled blood TCRbeta repertoires from subjects exposed to, actively infected with, or recovered from COVID-19 were included in the dataset. The repertoires were released in a freely available public database intended as a resource for research on the immune response to SARS-CoV-2. Samples were obtained from the ongoing ImmuneRACE study (first 160 participants) and from about 1,300 subjects provided by 6 global collaborators. Sample metadata almost always included a de-identified subject ID, COVID-19 status, age in years and sex. Where HLA class I and class II types were available, the types were taken from metadata supplied by the sample provider, not from assay-based typing.

V is reduced by 3 bases and J by 0 bases, leaving a spacing of 9 bases between them. The cysteine opens and the phenylalanine closes a CDR3 of 14 amino acids. Only the CDR3 portion is preserved as DNA: 42 bases, with reading frame beginning at the first base. The germline V gene encodes CDR1 SGHRS and CDR2 YFSETQ. In regard to this clone: It lacks a known antigen. No clone much larger than this one lies a single base away; base qualities are absent.

Summary of the overall study and its limitations: Clinical and demographic metadata were provided uncurated, with the amount varying by source and participant.

TCRbeta CDR3 regions were amplified from genomic DNA using the immunoSEQ Assay, a bias-controlled multiplex PCR. The study's own analysis went as follows. Nucleated cell counts per sample were estimated from amplification of reference gene primers within the assay. To quantify the absolute abundance of each unique TCRbeta CDR3 rearrangement, sequence reads were collapsed and filtered. For each sample, productive Simpson clonality was calculated as the square root of Simpson's diversity index over productive rearrangements. In TCRdb, the immuneACCESS table is reduced to in-frame sequences with V and J assigned. These tables do not hold every clone; where another copy was compared, an unresolved V gene accounts for under half, and the others remain unexplained. From that table come the V and J calls and clone size; the DNA was used to work out D and trimming. The sample table contains some 150,000 clones; only one count was recorded for around four fifths of them. The ten largest clones represent roughly 8% of the sample.

Samples from volunteer blood donors who had recovered from COVID-19 were contributed by a second Seattle source. Whole blood was collected in K2EDTA tubes by collaborating institutions according to the institutions' own protocols. For TCRbeta analysis, collaborators shipped samples in one of three forms: frozen whole blood, isolated PBMCs, or DNA extracted from either of those sample types. The sequenced sample consisted of peripheral blood. This TCR derives from a man aged 40-55 years who had recovered from COVID-19. Recombination joined TRBV5-1 with TRBJ2-5, and the D gene may be TRBD1, 6 bases matching. The CDR3 sequence is CASSSDRYQETQYF. The nucleotide sequence reads as follows: TGCGCCAGCAGCTCCGACAGGTACCAAGAGACCCAGTACTTC.